The source of this T cell receptor beta chain is a study of human T cells and chemical hapten exposure. TCRdb re-derived calls from the RACE reads in MiXCR, one entry per CDR3 protein. This table holds just over 95,000 distinct CDR3 sequences, around a quarter found once. The study, taken as a whole, reports: Expanded TCRs produced significantly more large CDR3 similarity clusters than controls did.

The time point was: patch test 3, about 24 weeks after DPC sensitization. Treatment meaning: therapeutic diphenylcyclopropenone sensitization with weekly scalp DPC. In regard to this clonotype: Its antigen is not known.

V lost 5 bases to trimming and J lost 8 bases, with 18 bases between them. Germline values: CDR1 MDHEN, CDR2 SYDVKM. CDR3 length: 15 amino acids. Sequenced here: whole blood, sampled in connection with sensitization to the hapten diphenylcyclopropenone (DPC). The sequence derives from a man aged 35 to 55 with alopecia areata. Some clones in this sample may be carry-over from other donors' samples. This sequence joins TRBV28 and TRBJ1-4; unclear D gene. CDR3 nucleotides: TGTGCCAGCAGTCTCCGGGGTCTATTGAGGGAAAAACTGTTTTTT. Encoded protein: CASSLRGLLREKLFF.